The present T cell receptor beta chain was sequenced within a study of T cell repertoires and Cas9 in healthy adults. Study as a whole: CD4 and CD8 compartments: SpCas9-reactive T cells profiled for potency, cytotoxicity, lineage.

The table came from immunoSEQ multiplex PCR; TCRdb's copy has only in-frame clones and leaves some out. Among about 22,000 clones listed, just under 95% were seen once. Note on this clone: Its antigen is undetermined.

Germline lookup yields CDR1 SGHNT and CDR2 YYREEE (reference sequence). There are 13 residues in the CDR3. Trimming shortened V by 3 bases and J by 6 bases, and 9 bases separated the two germline ends. General study results and limits: In vitro, SpCas9-reactive Tregs were reported to curb effector T cell proliferation and function.

The TCR sequence derives from a human donor in good health. The chain employs TRBV5-4 and TRBJ2-2, with a weak D call TRBD1 (5 bases). The sample comprised CD4+ effector T cells (CD127+, CD25-, CD137-, CD154-) from PBMCs; culture status not recorded. This CDR3 is CASSYLTAGELFF. CDR3 bases: TGTGCCAGCAGCTACTTGACAGCCGGGGAGCTGTTTTTT.